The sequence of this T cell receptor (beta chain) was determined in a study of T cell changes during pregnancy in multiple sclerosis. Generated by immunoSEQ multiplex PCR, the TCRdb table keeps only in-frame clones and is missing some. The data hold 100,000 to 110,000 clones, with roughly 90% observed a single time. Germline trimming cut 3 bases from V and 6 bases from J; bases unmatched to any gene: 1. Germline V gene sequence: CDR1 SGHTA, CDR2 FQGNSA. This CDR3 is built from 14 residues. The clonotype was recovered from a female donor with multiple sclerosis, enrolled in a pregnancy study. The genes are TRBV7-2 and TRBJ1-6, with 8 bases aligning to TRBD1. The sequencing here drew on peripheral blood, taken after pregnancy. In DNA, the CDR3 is TGTGCCAGCAGCTTCGGACAGGGTAATTCACCCCTCCACTTT. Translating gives CASSFGQGNSPLHF.